This T cell receptor beta chain was sequenced during a study of T cells in Graves' hyperthyroidism and ophthalmopathy. Any patient presenting with uncontrolled infection, other autoimmune disease, pregnancy or lactation was left out. Orbital computed tomography and thyroid ultrasound, together with serum TRAb and thyroxine and clinical symptoms, were used for diagnoses. Under 12 ml fresh peripheral blood yielded the PBMCs. Whole-study findings and limits: Most clonotypes expanded in thyroid above 0.001 were likewise present in blood.

In germline, CDR1 is MNHEY, CDR2 SVGEGT. CDR3 length equals 14 residues. V was trimmed by 0 bases and J by 4 bases, leaving 9 bases between them. At least ten counts were recorded for this clonotype. The antigen is unknown. Amplified TCR beta CDR3 regions came from RNA transcripts. RT-PCR in the first round (using the HTBI primer set) targeted the TCR CDR3. TCRdb itself ran the multiplex PCR reads through MiXCR, one entry per CDR3 protein. Found here are approximately 250,000 distinct CDR3 sequences, approximately 25% of them singletons; the top ten hold roughly 32%. The sample taken for sequencing was blood. The TCR comes from a woman between 40 and 50 years old with Graves' ophthalmopathy. The rearrangement joins TRBV6-2 or TRBV6-3 to TRBJ1-1; D uncertain. The CDR3 DNA reads as TGTGCCAGCAGTTACTCCGCTAGGAGCACTGAAGCTTTCTTT. This translates into CASSYSARSTEAFF.